The 17 T cell receptor beta chains listed next were all sequenced from one sample in a study of CD8 T cells in Susac syndrome. It was with random hexamers that 0.5 to 1 ug RNA was reverse transcribed. TCRdb called the immunoSEQ multiplex PCR reads again in MiXCR, with one record for every CDR3 protein. The table shows 75,000 to 95,000 distinct CDR3 sequences, with roughly 94% occurring only once. Sequenced sample: CD8+ T cells from PBMCs. The origin of the receptors is a human donor with Susac syndrome.

The chain is built from TRBV20-1 and TRBJ2-2, with 12 bases aligning to TRBD1. J was trimmed by 5 bases and V by 0 bases; bases with no gene match: 4. The germline CDR1 and CDR2 sequences are DFQATT and SNEGSKA (reference sequence). The CDR3 runs 16 residues. The CDR3, as DNA: TGCAGTGCTAGAGATTGGGACAGGGGGCCGACCGGGGAGCTGTTTTTT. It yields the protein CSARDWDRGPTGELFF.

The rearrangement uses TRBV15 and TRBJ1-2; D remains unclear. Germline lookup yields CDR1 LNHNV and CDR2 YYDKDF (reference sequence). V shed 0 bases and J shed 6 bases, with 17 bases lying between them. This CDR3 is built from 16 residues. The CDR3 coding sequence is TGTGCCACCAGCAGAGATTTCAGTCGGATCGACAATGGCTACACCTTC. It is translated as CATSRDFSRIDNGYTF.

The chain employs TRBV27 and TRBJ2-2; D is uncertain. Per germline, CDR1 MNHEY and CDR2 SMNVEV (reference sequence). The CDR3 loop spans 14 amino acids. V gave up 6 bases and J gave up 1 base, with 9 bases separating them. Written as DNA, the CDR3 is TGTGCCAGCAGATCAATGGGGAACACCGGGGAGCTGTTTTTT. Protein sequence: CASRSMGNTGELFF.

This clonotype was observed a single time. This chain links TRBV29-1 with TRBJ1-2, with D unresolved. Deletions cut 4 bases from V and 3 bases from J, with 12 bases between. This CDR3 region has 13 residues. Germline CDR1 is SQVTM and CDR2 is ANQGSEA. In nucleotides, the CDR3 is TGCAGCGTTGCCTTAGTAGAGGACTATGGCTACACCTTC. Translating gives CSVALVEDYGYTF.

V and J are TRBV19 and TRBJ2-3, with D tentatively TRBD2 (6 bases). This CDR3 has 15 residues. Trimming pared 5 bases from V and 5 bases from J, leaving 17 bases between. CDR1 LNHDA and CDR2 SQIVND come from the germline V gene (reference sequence). CDR3 DNA: TGTGCCAGTAGTCTTCCACTAGCTTCTCGAGATACGCAGTATTTT. Its translation is CASSLPLASRDTQYF. Full variable domain (rest looked up from reference TRBV19 and TRBJ2-3): DGGITQSPKYLFRKEGQNVTLSCEQNLNHDAMYWYRQDPGQGLRLIYYSQIVNDFQKGDIAEGYSVSREKKESFPLTVTSAQKNPTAFYLCASSLPLASRDTQYFGPGTRLTVL.

The J gene is TRBJ2-1, the V gene TRBV19, with D unresolved. Germline CDR1 reads LNHDA; CDR2 reads SQIVND (reference sequence). V was trimmed by 6 bases and J by 3 bases, leaving 3 bases between them. The CDR3 consists of 11 residues. The CDR3 here is CASRVYNEQFF. In nucleotides, the CDR3 is TGTGCCAGTAGGGTCTACAATGAGCAGTTCTTC.

This rearrangement joins TRBV12-3 or TRBV12-4 to TRBJ2-1, with 9 bases identical to TRBD2. This CDR3 has 15 amino acids. Trimming removed 3 bases from V and 2 bases from J; junction bases left unmatched: 2. Written as DNA, the CDR3 is TGTGCCAGCAGTTTCGCTAGCGGGGCCTACAATGAGCAGTTCTTC. This codes for CASSFASGAYNEQFF.

The rearrangement joins TRBV2 to TRBJ1-5; D is unresolved. The length of the CDR3 is 16 residues. Germline V gene lookup returns CDR1 SNHLY and CDR2 FYNNEI. V was cut by 3 bases and J by 3 bases, with 15 bases left in between. Here the CDR3 DNA reads TGTGCCAGCAGTGAGCTCGCGACCTCAAACAATCAGCCCCAGCATTTT. Amino acids: CASSELATSNNQPQHF.

The chain links TRBV27 to TRBJ1-5, with D hard to call. With 6 bases removed from V and 5 bases from J, the gap between germline ends came to 8 bases. The germline V gene encodes CDR1 MNHEY and CDR2 SMNVEV (reference sequence). The CDR3 sequence is 12 residues long. The CDR3 DNA reads as TGTGCCAGCAGAGGACGGGATCAGCCCCAGCATTTT. This gives the protein CASRGRDQPQHF.

This CDR3 is CASSPPVRGERETQYF. For the CDR3, the DNA is TGTGCCAGCAGCCCCCCGGTGCGGGGGGAGAGAGAGACCCAGTACTTC. The chain is built from TRBV9 and TRBJ2-5; TRBD2 agrees at 8 bases. The CDR3 length is 16 residues. CDR1 SGDLS and CDR2 YYNGEE come from the germline V gene. V gave up 4 bases and J gave up 4 bases; unmatched junction bases: 12.

This clonotype was observed once. This sequence joins TRBV18 and TRBJ2-1; D not certain. Germline V CDR1 and CDR2: KGHSH, LQKENI. Trimming took 2 bases from V and 8 from J, leaving 16 bases between them. The CDR3 is 15 amino acids. This chain's CDR3 is CASSPVGFVLDEQFF. CDR3 nucleotide sequence: TGTGCCAGCTCACCAGTCGGGTTTGTTCTCGATGAGCAGTTCTTC.

The chain is built from TRBV30 and TRBJ2-5; D gene ambiguous. The CDR3 is made up of 11 amino acids. Trimming removed 1 base at V and 3 bases at J, with 3 bases between. The germline V gene encodes CDR1 GTSNPN and CDR2 SVGIG (reference sequence). CDR3 in amino acids: CAWSGKETQYF. CDR3 DNA sequence: TGTGCCTGGAGTGGTAAAGAGACCCAGTACTTC.

V is TRBV20-1 and J is TRBJ2-7; the D gene is possibly TRBD2 (5 bases). CDR3 length: 14 residues. Germline CDR1 DFQATT, CDR2 SNEGSKA (reference sequence). With 5 bases removed from V and 4 bases from J, the gap between germline ends came to 18 bases. In DNA, the CDR3 is TGCAGTGCTCGATGGGCGGAGCTAGCTTACGAGCAGTACTTC. This sequence encodes CSARWAELAYEQYF.

In its sample, this clonotype was seen once. The chain is built from TRBV18 and TRBJ1-5; D is undetermined. Germline V gene lookup returns CDR1 KGHSH and CDR2 LQKENI. The CDR3 has 12 residues. Trimming cost V 5 bases and J 5 bases, with 7 bases left between them. CDR3 DNA: TGTGCCAGCTCATATGAAGATCAGCCCCAGCATTTT. Encoded protein: CASSYEDQPQHF.

The rearrangement uses TRBV29-1 and TRBJ2-1; D is possibly TRBD2 (6 bases). The germline V gene has CDR1 SQVTM and CDR2 ANQGSEA. Trimming shortened V by 5 bases and J by 2 bases, and 13 bases separated the two germline ends. The length of the CDR3 is 14 residues. The CDR3 DNA is TGCAGCGTTATACCGGGACTTACCTACAATGAGCAGTTCTTC. Translating gives CSVIPGLTYNEQFF.

The gene calls are TRBV11-2 and TRBJ2-7; D remains ambiguous. The CDR3 extends over 13 amino acids. The V and J ends lost 5 bases and 0 bases respectively, with 8 bases between them. The germline gives CDR1 SGHAT, CDR2 FQNNGV. CDR3 amino acids: CASSGMSSYEQYF. DNA of the CDR3: TGTGCCAGCAGCGGGATGAGCTCCTACGAGCAGTACTTC.

The chain carries TRBV2 and TRBJ1-3, with D possibly being TRBD1 (6 bases). V shed 4 bases and J shed 0 bases, with 10 bases lying between them. This CDR3 spans 15 amino acids. Germline loops: CDR1 SNHLY, CDR2 FYNNEI. CDR3 amino acids: CASSGRDNSGNTIYF. In DNA, the CDR3 is TGTGCCAGCAGTGGGCGGGACAACTCTGGAAACACCATATATTTT. The whole variable domain, remainder taken from reference TRBV2 and TRBJ1-3, is EPEVTQTPSHQVTQMGQEVILRCVPISNHLYFYWYRQILGQKVEFLVSFYNNEISEKSEIFDDQFSVERPDGSNFTLKIRSTKLEDSAMYFCASSGRDNSGNTIYFGEGSWLTVV.